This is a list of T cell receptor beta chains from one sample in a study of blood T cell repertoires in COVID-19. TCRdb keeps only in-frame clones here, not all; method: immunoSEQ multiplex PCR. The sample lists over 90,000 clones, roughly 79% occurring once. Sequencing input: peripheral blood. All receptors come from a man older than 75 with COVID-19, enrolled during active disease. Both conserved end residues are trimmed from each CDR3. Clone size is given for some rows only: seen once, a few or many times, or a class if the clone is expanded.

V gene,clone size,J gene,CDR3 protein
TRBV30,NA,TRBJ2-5,AWSAGYQETQY
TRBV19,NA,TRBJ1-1,ASSPTPAEAF
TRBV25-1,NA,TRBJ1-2,ASSEPNRGLNGYT
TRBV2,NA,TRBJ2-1,ASSVRTSGSNEQF
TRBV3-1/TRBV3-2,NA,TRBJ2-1,ASSQAVRGNEQF
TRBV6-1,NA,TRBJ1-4,ASSEALGLNEKLF
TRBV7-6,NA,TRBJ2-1,ASSLASTGQLRRRGGEQF
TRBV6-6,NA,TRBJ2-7,ASSSRTGGFGEQY
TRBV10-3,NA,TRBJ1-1,AISETYGTGGGEAF
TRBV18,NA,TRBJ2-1,ASSPENEQF
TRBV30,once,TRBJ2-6,ARQGTGANVLT
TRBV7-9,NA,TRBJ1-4,ASSLQGGSNEKLF
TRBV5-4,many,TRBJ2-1,ASSRAGGVNEQF
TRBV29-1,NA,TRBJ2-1,SAKGGTGENEQF
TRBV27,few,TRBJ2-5,ASSTRWTEVHGETQY
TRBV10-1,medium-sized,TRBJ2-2,ASSQTGDGGELF
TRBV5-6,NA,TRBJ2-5,ASSLTRQFQETQY